The 20 T cell receptor beta chains below come from one sample, sequenced in a study of graft-versus-host responses after intestinal transplantation. Their antigen targets remain unknown. Measured with immunoSEQ multiplex PCR; TCRdb has only the in-frame clones, and not every one. Among 96,000 or so clones, around nine tenths were seen once, and the ten largest hold approximately 0.17%. The sequenced sample was unstimulated CD4+ T cells sorted from spleen or lymph node cells, obtained before intestinal transplant. These receptors came from a human donor who received an intestinal transplant.

This rearrangement joins TRBV19 to TRBJ2-1; 8 bases line up with TRBD1. This CDR3 region has 16 residues. The germline V gene encodes CDR1 LNHDA and CDR2 SQIVND (reference sequence). With V trimmed by 5 bases and J by 0 bases, 6 bases remained unmatched. CDR3 protein: CASSPSGTGSYNEQFF. CDR3 nucleotide sequence: TGTGCCAGTAGTCCTTCGGGGACAGGCTCCTACAATGAGCAGTTCTTC.

This chain uses TRBV29-1 with TRBJ1-2, with a possible D match to TRBD1 (5 bases). The length of the CDR3 is 13 residues. With 3 bases removed from V and 8 bases from J, the gap between germline ends came to 16 bases. Germline values: CDR1 SQVTM, CDR2 ANQGSEA. CDR3 sequence (DNA): TGCAGCGTTGATGGGCCAGGGAACGAGGGCTACACCTTC. Translating it yields CSVDGPGNEGYTF.

This chain uses TRBV18 with TRBJ1-2, with TRBD1 matching 8 bases. V shed 6 bases, J shed 4 bases, and the junction held 4 bases outside the gene matches. Germline-derived CDR1 and CDR2 are KGHSH and LQKENI. There are 13 residues in the CDR3. The CDR3 bases are TGTGCCAGCTCCCCCGACAGGGGCTATGGCTACACCTTC. It encodes CASSPDRGYGYTF.

The chain uses TRBV30 and TRBJ2-7, with TRBD2 matching over 9 bases. V gave up 3 bases and J gave up 8 bases; unmatched junction bases: 8. Germline loops: CDR1 GTSNPN, CDR2 SVGIG (reference sequence). CDR3 length: 13 amino acids. The CDR3 sequence: CAWSTSGHRKQYF. CDR3 bases: TGTGCCTGGAGCACTAGCGGGCACCGTAAGCAGTACTTC.

The gene calls are TRBV28 and TRBJ1-1; D is possibly TRBD1 (6 bases). Germline V gene data show CDR1 as MDHEN and CDR2 as SYDVKM. The CDR3 loop spans 15 amino acids. Between the trimmed V and J ends, which lost 0 bases and 0 bases, there was a span of 8 bases. The CDR3 DNA reads as TGTGCCAGCAGTTTATGGGACAGATTGAACACTGAAGCTTTCTTT. Translated, it gives CASSLWDRLNTEAFF.

The J gene is TRBJ2-3, the V gene TRBV6-6; TRBD2 is a possible D gene (6 bases). The CDR3 has 16 residues. Germline CDR1 is MNHNY and CDR2 is SVGAGI (reference sequence). With 2 bases removed from V and 0 bases from J, the gap between germline ends came to 12 bases. The CDR3 DNA sequence: TGTGCCAGCAGTTACCGTCGGGGGTCTAGCACAGATACGCAGTATTTT. It specifies CASSYRRGSSTDTQYF.

The CDR3 reads CARSDGETQYF. CDR3 coding DNA: TGTGCCAGAAGCGACGGGGAGACCCAGTACTTC. This chain uses TRBV5-3 with TRBJ2-5; D remains unclear. TRBV5-3 falls under the ORF class, with uncertain function. V lost 4 bases to trimming and J lost 5 bases, with 6 bases between them. There are 11 residues in the CDR3.

The chain is built from TRBV5-1 and TRBJ1-1; D gene unclear. The CDR3 runs 15 residues. Trimming shortened V by 0 bases and J by 4 bases, and 13 bases separated the two germline ends. Germline V lookup: CDR1 SGHRS, CDR2 YFSETQ. CDR3 protein: CASSLDSGGVTEAFF. CDR3 nucleotide sequence: TGCGCCAGCAGCTTGGATTCCGGCGGGGTCACTGAAGCTTTCTTT.

V gene TRBV5-1 combines with J gene TRBJ2-5, with TRBD2 as a possible D gene (6 bases). Germline V gene lookup returns CDR1 SGHRS and CDR2 YFSETQ. Trimming cost V 5 bases and J 5 bases, with 13 bases left between them. CDR3 size: 13 residues. CDR3 coding DNA: TGCGCCAGCAGGCGGGAAATAAGGGAGACCCAGTACTTC. This translates into CASRREIRETQYF.

This clone was detected only once. The chain couples TRBV4-2 to TRBJ2-4, with TRBD2 matching 9 bases. V was pared by 0 bases and J by 6 bases, with 12 bases of the junction left unmatched. CDR1 LGHNA and CDR2 YNFKEQ come from the germline V gene. This CDR3 has 18 amino acids. This chain's CDR3 is CASSQDRGRGGGINIQYF. Written as DNA, the CDR3 is TGTGCCAGCAGCCAAGACCGGGGGCGGGGGGGCGGCATAAACATTCAGTACTTC.

The V gene is TRBV6-5, the J gene TRBJ1-6, with 7 bases fitting TRBD1. The germline gives CDR1 MNHEY, CDR2 SVGAGI. The junction had 2 bases not matched to a gene; V was cut back by 5 bases and J by 4 bases. The CDR3 length is 14 residues. CDR3 coding DNA: TGTGCCAGCAGTGTGGGACAGTATAATTCACCCCTCCACTTT. Translation gives CASSVGQYNSPLHF.

The table lists this clone with a count of one. V and J are TRBV6-5 and TRBJ2-7; TRBD2 agrees at 10 bases. This CDR3 region has 15 residues. Losses at the gene ends were 2 bases for V and 3 bases for J; bases not matched to a gene: 4. CDR1 and CDR2 from the germline V gene are MNHEY and SVGAGI. The CDR3 spells CASSYPSGGHYEQYF. In DNA form, the CDR3 reads TGTGCCAGCAGTTACCCTAGCGGGGGACACTACGAGCAGTACTTC.

Only a few counts were recorded for this clone. This sequence joins TRBV7-2 and TRBJ2-7; no definite D call. V lost 3 bases and J 5 bases, leaving 8 bases between the germline ends. Per the germline V gene, CDR1 is SGHTA and CDR2 is FQGNSA. The CDR3 extends over 12 amino acids. In DNA form, the CDR3 reads TGTGCCAGCAGCTTTCCCCCAAACGAGCAGTACTTC. Residues: CASSFPPNEQYF.

The CDR3 DNA follows: TGTGCCAGCAGCAAATGCCCTGGTGCTAGCGGGAGATCTCTTTGGGACAATGAGCAGTTCTTC. Protein product: CASSKCPGASGRSLWDNEQFF. This chain connects TRBV21-1 to TRBJ2-1; the D call in the table, TRBD2, was not verified against the DNA. TRBV21-1 is a pseudogene locus. This CDR3 contains 21 residues.

The table lists this clone with a count of one. This chain links TRBV4-3 with TRBJ1-2; D ambiguous. Germline loops: CDR1 LGHNA, CDR2 YSLEER. The CDR3 spans 14 residues. V gave up 1 base and J gave up 10 bases, with 16 bases separating them. The chain's CDR3 is CASSQAPPRGDYTF. The CDR3 bases are TGCGCCAGCAGCCAAGCGCCCCCGCGTGGAGACTACACCTTC.

The rearrangement uses TRBV18 and TRBJ1-4, with D tentatively TRBD1 (5 bases). This CDR3 is 15 amino acids long. V was clipped by 3 bases and J by 8 bases, with 16 bases between them. CDR1 and CDR2 (germline): KGHSH, LQKENI. CDR3 loop: CASSPGLQGSEKLFF. As DNA, the CDR3 is TGTGCCAGCTCACCGGGCCTCCAGGGTAGCGAAAAACTGTTTTTT.

The chain has TRBV6-5 and TRBJ1-6; D remains unclear. The V end lost 7 bases, the J end lost 1 base, and 11 bases lay between the germline ends. This CDR3 contains 15 residues. From germline, CDR1 is MNHEY and CDR2 SVGAGI. The CDR3 DNA is TGTGCCAGCACCCGCTCGCGTTCCTATAATTCACCCCTCCACTTT. Translated, it gives CASTRSRSYNSPLHF.

This sequence joins TRBV11-2 and TRBJ2-1; TRBD2 matches at 9 bases. Germline CDR1 SGHAT, CDR2 FQNNGV. The CDR3 is made up of 17 amino acids. V trimming: 5 bases; J trimming: 7 bases; junction bases outside the gene matches: 15. The CDR3 sequence is CASSIRSVAGVWNEQFF. CDR3 nucleotides: TGTGCCAGCAGCATTAGGTCGGTAGCGGGAGTTTGGAATGAGCAGTTCTTC.

J is TRBJ1-6 and V is TRBV7-2; the match to TRBD1 covers 7 bases. Per the germline V gene, CDR1 is SGHTA and CDR2 is FQGNSA. Germline trimming cut 5 bases from V and 10 bases from J; bases unmatched to any gene: 14. This CDR3 region has 16 residues. This CDR3 is CASSPATRTGFSPLHF. CDR3 DNA: TGTGCCAGCAGCCCCGCAACCCGGACAGGATTCTCACCCCTCCACTTT.

The rearrangement joins TRBV5-4 to TRBJ1-4, with D hard to call. The CDR3 loop spans 15 amino acids. V dropped 4 bases and J dropped 5 bases, with 15 bases sitting between them. The germline V gene has CDR1 SGHNT and CDR2 YYREEE (reference sequence). CDR3 nucleotide sequence: TGTGCCAGCAGCCCTGCGTCAGGAGGGAATGAAAAACTGTTTTTT. Translation: CASSPASGGNEKLFF.